The T cell receptor (beta chain) described here comes from a study of T-cell reconstitution after alpha-beta-depleted transplantation in children. At least ten counts were recorded for this clonotype. Unique molecular identifiers were used to barcode this TCRbeta library. TCRdb re-called the PCR reads with MiXCR, one entry per CDR3 protein. The repertoire includes over 400,000 distinct CDR3 sequences, under 15% of them detected once, and roughly 5.4% sits in the top ten. The specimen comprised PBMCs from the stem cell graft donor, sampled from the stem cell graft. The receptor was isolated from a human donor who donated a stem cell graft to a child with combined immunodeficiency.

Written as DNA, the CDR3 is TGTGCCACCAGTGATCGCGGGCTTCTGGCGGGGGAGCTGTTTTTT. It is translated as CATSDRGLLAGELFF. The gene calls are TRBV24-1 and TRBJ2-2, with D possibly being TRBD2 (5 bases). The CDR3 loop spans 15 amino acids. Deletions cut 3 bases from V and 8 bases from J, with 15 bases between. Looked up from germline, CDR1 is KGHDR and CDR2 is SFDVKD.